This record covers a single TCR beta chain. This sample is part of a study of control samples from healthy donors and cancer patients. Profiled with immunoSEQ multiplex PCR; TCRdb holds only in-frame clones, not every one. Of 200,000 to 250,000 clones in the sample, about 93% were seen once. V was clipped by 5 bases and J by 3 bases, with 16 bases between them. The CDR3 has 15 amino acids. Looked up from germline, CDR1 is SEHNR and CDR2 is FQNEAQ (reference sequence). Sequenced: blood. This TCR came from a man between 45 and 60 years old in good health. This chain connects TRBV7-9 to TRBJ1-1; D gene ambiguous. CDR3 sequence reads: CASSPSGRSYTEAFF. For the CDR3, the DNA is TGTGCCAGCAGCCCTAGTGGCCGGAGTTACACTGAAGCTTTCTTT.